The clone carrying this T cell receptor beta chain was recorded a few times. Its antigen remains unidentified. Alongside a J-beta primer mix, a sample-barcoded 5' primer served in a second PCR lasting roughly 6 to 11 cycles. One entry per CDR3 protein results from TCRdb running MiXCR on the 5' RACE reads. This repertoire shows over a million distinct CDR3 sequences, approximately 26% found once; its top ten account for around 0.75%. The data were obtained in a study of blood T cells in healthy people across ages. Trimming took 3 bases from V and 1 from J, leaving 12 bases between them. This CDR3 spans 15 amino acids. Germline loops: CDR1 MNHEY, CDR2 SVGAGI. Study-wide results and limits: Naive and antigen-experienced cells could not be conclusively compared, given unsorted PBMCs. Per million T cells, TCR beta diversity dropped about linearly as age rose.

The sample was also reused in another study, on T cells of mothers and their children. This second report adds: Using the M1S primer, the second PCR added sample barcodes along with 2-4 random nucleotides.

This TCR derives from a girl aged 2 to 10 in good health. The chain has TRBV6-5 and TRBJ2-5; no definite D call. Sequencing was performed on blood. The CDR3 region has the DNA TGTGCCAGCAGTTATGTCTGGGATATCCAAGAGACCCAGTACTTC. Protein product: CASSYVWDIQETQYF.